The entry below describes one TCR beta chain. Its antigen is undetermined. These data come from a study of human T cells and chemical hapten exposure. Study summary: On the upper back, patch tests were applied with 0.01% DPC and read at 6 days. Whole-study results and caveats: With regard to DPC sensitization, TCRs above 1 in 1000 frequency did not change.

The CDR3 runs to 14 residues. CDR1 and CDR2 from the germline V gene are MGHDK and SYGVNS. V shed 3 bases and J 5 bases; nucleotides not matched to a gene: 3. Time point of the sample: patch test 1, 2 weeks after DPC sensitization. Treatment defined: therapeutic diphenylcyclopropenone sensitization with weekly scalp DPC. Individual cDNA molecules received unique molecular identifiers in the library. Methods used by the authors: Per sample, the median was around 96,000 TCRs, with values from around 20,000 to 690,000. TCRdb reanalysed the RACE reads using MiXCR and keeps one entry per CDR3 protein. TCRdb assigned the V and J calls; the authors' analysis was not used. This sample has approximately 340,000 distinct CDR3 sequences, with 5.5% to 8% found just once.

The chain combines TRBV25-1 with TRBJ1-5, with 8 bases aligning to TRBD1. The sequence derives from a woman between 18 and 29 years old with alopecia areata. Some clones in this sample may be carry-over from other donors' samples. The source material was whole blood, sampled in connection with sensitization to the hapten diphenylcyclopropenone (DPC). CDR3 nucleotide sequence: TGTGCCAGCAGTGACGACAGGGGAGATCAGCCCCAGCATTTT. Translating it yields CASSDDRGDQPQHF.